Sequencing of this T cell receptor (beta chain) was carried out in a study of OX40 agonist ivuxolimab in advanced cancers. The V and J ends lost 2 bases and 0 bases respectively, with 8 bases between them. CDR3 size: 14 residues. Germline V gene sequence: CDR1 MDHEN, CDR2 SYDVKM. Assay used: immunoSEQ multiplex PCR; TCRdb lists only in-frame clones, some missing. The profile shows tens of thousands of clones, approximately 93% of them singletons. The sequence was obtained from an adult with an advanced solid tumor such as melanoma, head and neck, liver or kidney cancer. The gene calls are TRBV28 and TRBJ2-7; tentatively, D is TRBD2 (5 bases). The sample in question was CD4+ or CD8+ T cells sorted from blood, obtained in a trial of the OX40 agonist ivuxolimab. The CDR3 is CASSLPGSSYEQYF. Written as DNA, the CDR3 is TGTGCCAGCAGTTTACCGGGGAGCTCCTACGAGCAGTACTTC.